Listed here are 18 T cell receptor beta chains from one sample, sequenced in a study of cytomegalovirus exposure and HLA in healthy donors. Sequenced by immunoSEQ multiplex PCR; TCRdb stores in-frame clones only, minus some. The sample holds about 170,000 clones, over 85% seen once. Sequences were obtained from PBMCs. Receptors originate from a man younger than 30 in good health and CMV-seropositive.

This clone showed up just once. CDR3 nucleotides: TGTGCCAGCAGCGTCCCCGGGACAGGGAACATAGAGACCCAGTACTTC. It encodes CASSVPGTGNIETQYF. V and J are TRBV28 and TRBJ2-5; the match to TRBD1 covers 9 bases. Germline lookup yields CDR1 MDHEN and CDR2 SYDVKM. This CDR3 is built from 16 residues. The V and J ends lost 6 bases and 4 bases, in that order; junction bases with no gene match: 12.

CDR3 loop: CAVGGSSTDTQYF. The CDR3 nucleotides read TGTGCCGTAGGGGGTTCTAGCACAGATACGCAGTATTTT. The chain recombines TRBV10-3 with TRBJ2-3; the D gene is possibly TRBD1 (6 bases). This CDR3 has 13 residues. Between the trimmed V and J ends, which lost 11 bases and 0 bases, there was a span of 12 bases. Germline assignment: CDR1 ENHRY and CDR2 SYGVKD.

The chain recombines TRBV5-1 with TRBJ1-5, with unresolved D. Germline assignment: CDR1 SGHRS and CDR2 YFSETQ. Trimming left V 2 bases short and J 4 bases short, with 13 bases between. CDR3 length: 15 residues. CDR3 nucleotide sequence: TGCGCCAGCAGCTTATTCGGGGAGAGGAATCAGCCCCAGCATTTT. Translating it yields CASSLFGERNQPQHF.

The chain is built from TRBV6-5 and TRBJ2-5; 7 nucleotides match TRBD2. The CDR3 contains 15 residues. V lost 0 bases and J lost 5; bases outside the gene matches: 6. Germline CDR1 is MNHEY and CDR2 is SVGAGI. CDR3 in amino acids: CASSYSRGSGETQYF. The CDR3 bases are TGTGCCAGCAGTTACTCGCGCGGGAGTGGGGAGACCCAGTACTTC.

The chain carries TRBV18 and TRBJ2-3; 10 bases fit TRBD1. Per the germline V gene, CDR1 is KGHSH and CDR2 is LQKENI. The CDR3 has 15 residues. Germline trimming cut 3 bases from V and 2 bases from J; bases unmatched to any gene: 2. CDR3 protein: CASSPGQGFTDTQYF. The DNA for the CDR3 is TGTGCCAGCTCACCGGGACAGGGGTTCACAGATACGCAGTATTTT.

This clone appeared a single time. V usage is TRBV18 and J usage is TRBJ2-1, with D unclear. The CDR3 is 17 residues long. Germline V gives CDR1 KGHSH, CDR2 LQKENI. Between the trimmed V and J ends, which lost 3 bases and 0 bases, there was a span of 15 bases. The CDR3, as DNA: TGTGCCAGCTCACCCCCTCTGACGAGGAGCTCCTACAATGAGCAGTTCTTC. The encoded protein is CASSPPLTRSSYNEQFF. Looking up the rest from reference TRBV18 and TRBJ2-1 gives the full variable domain: NAGVMQNPRHLVRRRGQEARLRCSPMKGHSHVYWYRQLPEEGLKFMVYLQKENIIDESGMPKERFSAEFPKEGPSILRIQQVVRGDSAAYFCASSPPLTRSSYNEQFFGPGTRLTVL.

This clone was seen once. The rearrangement joins TRBV25-1 to TRBJ2-7; 7 positions agree with TRBD2. V shed 4 bases, J shed 3 bases, and the junction held 15 bases outside the gene matches. This CDR3 contains 17 residues. The germline CDR1 and CDR2 sequences are MGHDK and SYGVNS. The DNA of the CDR3 is TGTGCCAGCAGTGCGGCTAGCGGAATAAACTGGGACTACGAGCAGTACTTC. It specifies CASSAASGINWDYEQYF.

The rearrangement links TRBV30 to TRBJ2-4; TRBD2 agrees at 7 bases. Germline V CDR1 and CDR2: GTSNPN, SVGIG (reference sequence). The CDR3 runs 14 residues. Trimming cost V 1 base and J 7 bases; bases outside gene matches: 7. The CDR3 loop reads CAWSANILANIQYF. CDR3 nucleotides: TGTGCCTGGAGTGCAAATATACTAGCGAACATTCAGTACTTC.

V usage is TRBV19 and J usage is TRBJ1-4, with TRBD1 identical over 9 bases. The V segment lost 6 bases and the J segment 3 bases; nucleotides outside the gene matches: 5. This CDR3 contains 15 residues. Germline-derived CDR1 and CDR2 are LNHDA and SQIVND (reference sequence). Written as DNA, the CDR3 is TGTGCCAGTAGAACACAGGGGGCAGCTAATGAAAAACTGTTTTTT. This translates into CASRTQGAANEKLFF.

This clone was found a few times. V gene TRBV27 combines with J gene TRBJ2-7; tentatively, D is TRBD1 (6 bases). The CDR3 runs to 14 residues. Trimming removed 10 bases from V and 0 bases from J, with 16 bases in between. CDR1 MNHEY and CDR2 SMNVEV come from the germline V gene (reference sequence). The CDR3 loop reads CATRGQQISYEQYF. The CDR3 region has the DNA TGTGCCACCCGAGGACAGCAAATCTCCTACGAGCAGTACTTC.

V is TRBV19 and J is TRBJ1-5; possibly TRBD1 for D (5 bases). In germline, CDR1 is LNHDA, CDR2 SQIVND (reference sequence). V dropped 5 bases and J dropped 1 base, with 12 bases sitting between them. The CDR3 extends over 15 amino acids. CDR3 nucleotides: TGTGCCAGTAGTGGGGGAGGAGGGAGCAATCAGCCCCAGCATTTT. Protein: CASSGGGGSNQPQHF.

The chain links TRBV11-3 to TRBJ2-1; 7 bases align to TRBD2. This CDR3 contains 15 residues. The V segment lost 3 bases and the J segment 5 bases; nucleotides outside the gene matches: 7. The germline gives CDR1 SGHNT, CDR2 YENEEA. This CDR3 reads CASSFETSINNEQFF. DNA for the CDR3: TGTGCCAGCAGCTTTGAGACTAGCATAAACAATGAGCAGTTCTTC.

The chain combines TRBV15 with TRBJ2-1; a possible D gene is TRBD1 (7 bases). The V end was cut by 0 bases, the J end by 9 bases, with 18 bases between. This CDR3 has 16 residues. Germline lookup yields CDR1 LNHNV and CDR2 YYDKDF (reference sequence). CDR3 sequence reads: CATSRDIGTVGGEQFF. Written as DNA, the CDR3 is TGTGCCACCAGCAGAGATATCGGGACAGTGGGGGGTGAGCAGTTCTTC.

The chain couples TRBV11-2 to TRBJ2-5; 8 nucleotides line up with TRBD2. V lost 4 bases and J lost 5; bases outside the gene matches: 9. Germline V CDR1 and CDR2: SGHAT, FQNNGV. The CDR3 contains 15 residues. CDR3 nucleotides: TGTGCCAGCAGCTCCCCCCGGGAGGGGTCGGAGACCCAGTACTTC. It is translated as CASSSPREGSETQYF.

This rearrangement joins TRBV6-1 to TRBJ2-1, with D maybe TRBD1 (6 bases). CDR3 size: 15 residues. The V gene lost 4 bases and the J gene lost 2 bases, with 12 bases spanning the gap. Per germline, CDR1 MNHNS and CDR2 SASEGT. DNA for the CDR3: TGTGCCAGCAGTGCAGGGACAAGGACCTACAATGAGCAGTTCTTC. Amino acids: CASSAGTRTYNEQFF.

The chain combines TRBV6-4 with TRBJ2-7; 7 bases map to TRBD2. J gave up 3 bases and V 8 bases, and 10 bases lay outside the gene matches. This CDR3 is 14 amino acids long. The germline V gene has CDR1 MRHNA and CDR2 SNTAGT. CDR3 in amino acids: CASSGGGPFYEQYF. The CDR3 DNA reads TGTGCCAGCTCGGGGGGAGGGCCTTTCTACGAGCAGTACTTC.

The chain carries TRBV4-1 and TRBJ2-2, with 7 bases that match TRBD2. Losses at the gene ends were 2 bases for V and 2 bases for J; bases not matched to a gene: 8. This CDR3 comprises 17 residues. Germline CDR1 is MGHRA and CDR2 is YSYEKL. The CDR3 protein is CASSQIELARNTGELFF. CDR3 sequence (DNA): TGCGCCAGCAGCCAAATTGAACTAGCGCGTAACACCGGGGAGCTGTTTTTT.

The chain links TRBV28 to TRBJ2-7, with 8 bases aligning to TRBD1. The V and J ends lost 6 bases and 6 bases, in that order; junction bases with no gene match: 10. The V gene's germline CDR1 is MDHEN and CDR2 SYDVKM. The CDR3 is made up of 14 amino acids. DNA for the CDR3: TGTGCCAGCAGCACAGTGACAGGGGCGGTCGAGCAGTACTTC. Residues: CASSTVTGAVEQYF.